Listed here are 26 T cell receptor beta chains from one sample, sequenced in a study of T cells expressing NK-cell markers. TCRdb processed the 5' RACE reads again and assigns one entry to each CDR3 protein, with no DNA. This listing includes a few hundred thousand distinct CDR3 sequences. Sequenced input: blood T cells: a sorted CD56 or NKG2C T cell subset, CD4+ or CD8+ T cells, or bulk PBMC T cells (not recorded which). Receptor source: a man between 18 and 35 years old in good health.

The CDR3 protein is CASSATGVGRNQPQHF. J is TRBJ1-5 and V is TRBV6-2 or TRBV6-3; TCRdb lists TRBD1, though no DNA is available to test this call. This CDR3 has 16 amino acids. Germline V gene sequence: CDR1 MNHEY, CDR2 SVGEGT.

The chain combines TRBV4-2 with TRBJ1-3. The CDR3 sequence is 16 residues long. Looked up from germline, CDR1 is LGHNA and CDR2 is YNFKEQ. The CDR3 reads CASSQGAGTSGNTIYF.

The chain couples TRBV11-3 to TRBJ2-3; as DNA is missing, the TRBD2 call by TCRdb cannot be tested. The CDR3 totals 16 residues. CDR1 SGHNT and CDR2 YENEEA come from the germline V gene. The CDR3 sequence is CASSQGLAGGADTQYF.

The V and J genes are TRBV13 and TRBJ2-3. This CDR3 is built from 17 residues. The germline V gene has CDR1 PRHDT and CDR2 FYEKMQ (reference sequence). This chain's CDR3 is CASSLDQAGSSTDTQYF. Looking up the rest from reference TRBV13 and TRBJ2-3 gives the full variable domain: AAGVIQSPRHLIKEKRETATLKCYPIPRHDTVYWYQQGPGQDPQFLISFYEKMQSDKGSIPDRFSAQQFSDYHSELNMSSLELGDSALYFCASSLDQAGSSTDTQYFGPGTRLTVL.

The gene calls are TRBV12-3 or TRBV12-4 and TRBJ2-3; TCRdb reports TRBD2, a call that lacks DNA to check it against. There are 17 residues in the CDR3. The CDR3 protein is CASSARLAGGRTDTQYF.

This clonotype ranks as medium-sized in terms of frequency. The chain recombines TRBV30 with TRBJ2-7. Germline CDR1 reads GTSNPN; CDR2 reads SVGIG (reference sequence). This CDR3 is 11 amino acids long. CDR3 loop: CAWKLGGEQYF.

This chain links TRBV12-3 or TRBV12-4 with TRBJ2-7; TCRdb returns TRBD1, unconfirmable since there is no DNA. This CDR3 spans 18 amino acids. CDR3 region: CASRGGSLEAPRFYEQYF.

This sequence joins TRBV30 and TRBJ1-4. Germline CDR1 is GTSNPN and CDR2 is SVGIG (reference sequence). This CDR3 has 12 amino acids. CDR3 in amino acids: CAWSVWGEKLFF.

This chain uses TRBV1 with TRBJ1-3; TCRdb gives TRBD1 as the D gene, but with no DNA this cannot be confirmed. TRBV1 is an annotated pseudogene. CDR3 size: 21 residues. CDR3 loop: CTSSQGGTVQGRIFSGNTIYF.

The chain links TRBV5-5 to TRBJ2-1. Germline V gene sequence: CDR1 SGHKS, CDR2 YYEKEE (reference sequence). This CDR3 spans 16 amino acids. The CDR3 reads CASSLLGGSSYNEQFF.

The chain is built from TRBV29-1 and TRBJ2-5; TCRdb reports TRBD1, a call that lacks DNA to check it against. The CDR3 sequence is 15 residues long. In germline, CDR1 is SQVTM, CDR2 ANQGSEA. Here the CDR3 reads CSVVPGEETQETQYF. The whole variable domain, filled in from reference TRBV29-1 and TRBJ2-5, reads SAVISQKPSRDICQRGTSLTIQCQVDSQVTMMFWYRQQPGQSLTLIATANQGSEATYESGFVIDKFPISRPNLTFSTLTVSNMSPEDSSIYLCSVVPGEETQETQYFGPGTRLLVL.

The rearrangement uses TRBV20-1 and TRBJ1-5; the D call from TCRdb, TRBD1, cannot be confirmed without DNA. The CDR3 is made up of 14 amino acids. Germline V CDR1 and CDR2: DFQATT, SNEGSKA (reference sequence). The CDR3 here is CSARDDRGHQSQHF.

The chain carries TRBV10-3 and TRBJ2-3; TCRdb gives TRBD2 as the D gene, but with no DNA this cannot be confirmed. The CDR3 has 17 residues. Germline CDR1 reads ENHRY; CDR2 reads SYGVKD. This CDR3 reads CAISEPPGGRATDTQYF.

The rearrangement joins TRBV12-3 or TRBV12-4 to TRBJ2-3. The length of the CDR3 is 11 residues. The CDR3 is CASSLYDTQYF.

The chain joins TRBV20-1 to TRBJ2-1. This CDR3 contains 11 residues. In germline, CDR1 is DFQATT, CDR2 SNEGSKA (reference sequence). The CDR3 sequence: CSAGIRQEQFF.

This rearrangement joins TRBV12-3 or TRBV12-4 to TRBJ1-4; TCRdb gives TRBD1 as the D gene, but with no DNA this cannot be confirmed. CDR3 length: 14 residues. The CDR3: CASSSDRGAEKLFF.

The CDR3 region is CASSLSAGTWNEQFF. The chain uses TRBV12-3 or TRBV12-4 and TRBJ2-1; the TCRdb D gene call, TRBD2, has no DNA to confirm it. The CDR3 has 15 residues.

The rearrangement uses TRBV2 and TRBJ2-7; lacking DNA, the TRBD1 call made by TCRdb goes unchecked. Germline CDR1 SNHLY, CDR2 FYNNEI. The CDR3 contains 14 residues. CDR3 protein: CASSTGAEFYEQYF.

This chain uses TRBV11-2 with TRBJ2-2; TCRdb names TRBD2, which stays unverified in the absence of DNA. The CDR3 spans 18 residues. Germline values: CDR1 SGHAT, CDR2 FQNNGV. The CDR3 protein is CASSLEGLAGLNTGELFF. The full variable domain, with the rest looked up from reference TRBV11-2 and TRBJ2-2, is EAGVAQSPRYKIIEKRQSVAFWCNPISGHATLYWYQQILGQGPKLLIQFQNNGVVDDSQLPKDRFSAERLKGVDSTLKIQPAKLEDSAVYLCASSLEGLAGLNTGELFFGEGSRLTVL.

The rearrangement links TRBV20-1 to TRBJ2-1; absent DNA, TCRdb's TRBD2 call cannot be checked. The CDR3 contains 16 residues. CDR1 is DFQATT, CDR2 SNEGSKA, per germline (reference sequence). The CDR3 protein is CSARGGFGGSVGEQFF.

V is TRBV29-1 and J is TRBJ2-2; checking the TCRdb D call of TRBD1 is not possible without DNA. The CDR3 runs 14 residues. Germline values: CDR1 SQVTM, CDR2 ANQGSEA. CDR3 residues: CSVDRQGGSGELFF.

The rearrangement links TRBV12-3 or TRBV12-4 to TRBJ2-3; TCRdb indicates TRBD1, and absent DNA this call remains unverified. CDR3 length: 16 amino acids. CDR3 protein: CASSLPGTPIQDTQYF.

V gene TRBV11-3 combines with J gene TRBJ2-1; the D call of TRBD2 rests on TCRdb alone, since no DNA is present to check it. Germline CDR1 is SGHNT and CDR2 is YENEEA. This CDR3 spans 14 amino acids. CDR3 sequence: CASSRLVVGNEQFF.

The chain employs TRBV4-3 and TRBJ1-2. The germline V gene has CDR1 LGHNA and CDR2 YSLEER. This CDR3 region has 13 residues. CDR3 in amino acids: CASSQDPKRSYTF.

The chain employs TRBV9 and TRBJ2-2. Germline V gene sequence: CDR1 SGDLS, CDR2 YYNGEE. The CDR3 runs 14 residues. CDR3 amino acids: CASSERPSTGELFF.

This rearrangement joins TRBV18 to TRBJ2-5. The CDR3 contains 15 residues. The germline gives CDR1 KGHSH, CDR2 LQKENI. CDR3 in amino acids: CASSPPKGYVETQYF.